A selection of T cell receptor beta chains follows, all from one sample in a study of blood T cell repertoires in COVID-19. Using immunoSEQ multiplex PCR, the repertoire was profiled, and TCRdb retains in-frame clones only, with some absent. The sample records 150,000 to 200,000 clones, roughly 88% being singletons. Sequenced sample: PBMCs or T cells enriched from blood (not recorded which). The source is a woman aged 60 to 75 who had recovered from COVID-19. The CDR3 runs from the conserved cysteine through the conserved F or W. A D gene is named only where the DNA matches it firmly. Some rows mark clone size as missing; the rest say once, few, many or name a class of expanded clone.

cdr3_nt: TGTGCCAGCTCACCCACTCGGGGTTACTATGGCTACACCTTC; cdr3_aa: CASSPTRGYYGYTF; j_call: TRBJ1-2; d_call: .; clone_size: .; cdr3_length: 14; v_call: TRBV18
cdr3_nt: TGTGCCAGCAGCCAAGGACCGTGGACAGGTGTCACTGAAGCTTTCTTT; cdr3_aa: CASSQGPWTGVTEAFF; j_call: TRBJ1-1; d_call: TRBD1; clone_size: .; cdr3_length: 16; v_call: TRBV14
cdr3_nt: TGTGCCAGCTCACCCCTCACAGGGGGTTCGTACACTGAAGCTTTCTTT; cdr3_aa: CASSPLTGGSYTEAFF; j_call: TRBJ1-1; d_call: TRBD1; clone_size: .; cdr3_length: 16; v_call: TRBV18
cdr3_nt: TGTGCCAGCAGTTTTCCGGGAGGGAGAGGAAACACCATATATTTT; cdr3_aa: CASSFPGGRGNTIYF; j_call: TRBJ1-3; d_call: .; clone_size: .; cdr3_length: 15; v_call: TRBV6-5
cdr3_nt: TGCGCCAGCAGCTTGGGGGGCAGCCTCTCTGGAAACACCATATATTTT; cdr3_aa: CASSLGGSLSGNTIYF; j_call: TRBJ1-3; d_call: .; clone_size: once; cdr3_length: 16; v_call: TRBV5-1
cdr3_nt: TGTGCCAGCAGCCGGAGCGGGGGGGCCCCCGGGGAGCTGTTTTTT; cdr3_aa: CASSRSGGAPGELFF; j_call: TRBJ2-2; d_call: TRBD2; clone_size: .; cdr3_length: 15; v_call: TRBV7-2
cdr3_nt: TGTGCCAGCAGCCGGTCGCGGGGCAATCAGCCCCAGCATTTT; cdr3_aa: CASSRSRGNQPQHF; j_call: TRBJ1-5; d_call: .; clone_size: .; cdr3_length: 14; v_call: TRBV2
cdr3_nt: TGCGCCAGCAGCCAAGAGGATGGGGCCGAGCAGTACTTC; cdr3_aa: CASSQEDGAEQYF; j_call: TRBJ2-7; d_call: .; clone_size: .; cdr3_length: 13; v_call: TRBV4-1
cdr3_nt: TGTGCCATCACCCAGGACAGGGCCTCTCCCTATGGCTACACCTTC; cdr3_aa: CAITQDRASPYGYTF; j_call: TRBJ1-2; d_call: TRBD1; clone_size: .; cdr3_length: 15; v_call: TRBV10-3
cdr3_nt: TGTGCCAGCAGCTTAGGTTTCGGACAGGACAATAAAGGCTACACCTTC; cdr3_aa: CASSLGFGQDNKGYTF; j_call: TRBJ1-2; d_call: TRBD1; clone_size: .; cdr3_length: 16; v_call: TRBV7-2
cdr3_nt: TGCGCCAGCAGCTTCCCGGGGACAGGGGGGGACTACGAGCAGTACTTC; cdr3_aa: CASSFPGTGGDYEQYF; j_call: TRBJ2-7; d_call: TRBD1; clone_size: .; cdr3_length: 16; v_call: TRBV5-1
cdr3_nt: TGCGCCAGCAGCTTGGTGGGACAGGGGCAGGGGGAGCAGTACTTC; cdr3_aa: CASSLVGQGQGEQYF; j_call: TRBJ2-7; d_call: TRBD1; clone_size: .; cdr3_length: 15; v_call: TRBV5-1
cdr3_nt: TGCGCCAGCAGCGCCCGGACAGCCTCTGGGGCCAACGTCCTGACTTTC; cdr3_aa: CASSARTASGANVLTF; j_call: TRBJ2-6; d_call: .; clone_size: .; cdr3_length: 16; v_call: TRBV5-1
cdr3_nt: TGTGCCAGCAGCTTCCCGGGCGGGAGTGGTTCCTACGAGCAGTACTTC; cdr3_aa: CASSFPGGSGSYEQYF; j_call: TRBJ2-7; d_call: TRBD2; clone_size: .; cdr3_length: 16; v_call: TRBV5-4
cdr3_nt: TGTGCCAGCAGGCCGGGACAGAAGAACACCGGGGAGCTGTTTTTT; cdr3_aa: CASRPGQKNTGELFF; j_call: TRBJ2-2; d_call: TRBD1; clone_size: few; cdr3_length: 15; v_call: TRBV11-1
cdr3_nt: TGTGCCAGCAGCCAGGGCAGGGCGCGCGAGCAGTACTTC; cdr3_aa: CASSQGRAREQYF; j_call: TRBJ2-7; d_call: .; clone_size: .; cdr3_length: 13; v_call: TRBV3-1/TRBV3-2
cdr3_nt: TGTGCCAGCAGCCCATTGACAGTACCCAGGAACACTGAAGCTTTCTTT; cdr3_aa: CASSPLTVPRNTEAFF; j_call: TRBJ1-1; d_call: .; clone_size: .; cdr3_length: 16; v_call: TRBV11-2
cdr3_nt: TGTGCCAGCAGCCAAGCGGGGACAGGGGGAACCTCACCCCTCCACTTT; cdr3_aa: CASSQAGTGGTSPLHF; j_call: TRBJ1-6; d_call: TRBD1; clone_size: .; cdr3_length: 16; v_call: TRBV3-1/TRBV3-2
cdr3_nt: TGCAGCGGGAGTAGCACAGATACGCAGTATTTT; cdr3_aa: CSGSSTDTQYF; j_call: TRBJ2-3; d_call: .; clone_size: .; cdr3_length: 11; v_call: TRBV29-1
cdr3_nt: TGTGCCACCAGTGGTTCGGGTCGCAGGGAGAACACTGAAGCTTTCTTT; cdr3_aa: CATSGSGRRENTEAFF; j_call: TRBJ1-1; d_call: .; clone_size: .; cdr3_length: 16; v_call: TRBV24-1
cdr3_nt: TGTGCCAGCAGACGACAGGGGATCTCTGGGGCCAACGTCCTGACTTTC; cdr3_aa: CASRRQGISGANVLTF; j_call: TRBJ2-6; d_call: TRBD1; clone_size: .; cdr3_length: 16; v_call: TRBV28
cdr3_nt: TGTGCCAGCAGCCTCACCCTCTTGGCGGGGGGGAGCACAGATACGCAGTATTTT; cdr3_aa: CASSLTLLAGGSTDTQYF; j_call: TRBJ2-3; d_call: TRBD2; clone_size: .; cdr3_length: 18; v_call: TRBV4-2
cdr3_nt: TGTGCCAGCAGCCGAACTACTAGCGCCGGGGAGCTGTTTTTT; cdr3_aa: CASSRTTSAGELFF; j_call: TRBJ2-2; d_call: TRBD2; clone_size: .; cdr3_length: 14; v_call: TRBV5-6
cdr3_nt: TGTGCCAGCAGCTCTGAGGGGGGGGAAGCCCCTATGAACACTGAAGCTTTCTTT; cdr3_aa: CASSSEGGEAPMNTEAFF; j_call: TRBJ1-1; d_call: .; clone_size: .; cdr3_length: 18; v_call: TRBV21-1
cdr3_nt: TGTGCCAGCAGTTTAAGGAGGGAAAACTATGGCTACACCTTC; cdr3_aa: CASSLRRENYGYTF; j_call: TRBJ1-2; d_call: .; clone_size: .; cdr3_length: 14; v_call: TRBV27
cdr3_nt: TGTGCCAGCTCGGGACTCCTCGGGGAAGAAAAACTGTTTTTT; cdr3_aa: CASSGLLGEEKLFF; j_call: TRBJ1-4; d_call: .; clone_size: .; cdr3_length: 14; v_call: TRBV18
cdr3_nt: TGTGCCAGCAGCCCGCAAGCGGGGGCTGAAGCTTTCTTT; cdr3_aa: CASSPQAGAEAFF; j_call: TRBJ1-1; d_call: .; clone_size: .; cdr3_length: 13; v_call: TRBV11-2
cdr3_nt: TGTGCCAGCAGCCAGACAGGGGGAGAATATGGCTACACCTTC; cdr3_aa: CASSQTGGEYGYTF; j_call: TRBJ1-2; d_call: TRBD1; clone_size: .; cdr3_length: 14; v_call: TRBV3-1/TRBV3-2
cdr3_nt: TGTGCCAGCAGAGGAGACAGGGGTGGTGACTATGGCTACACCTTC; cdr3_aa: CASRGDRGGDYGYTF; j_call: TRBJ1-2; d_call: TRBD1; clone_size: .; cdr3_length: 15; v_call: TRBV6-5
cdr3_nt: TGTGCCAGCAAGGGGGACAGGGGAGAGACCCAGTACTTC; cdr3_aa: CASKGDRGETQYF; j_call: TRBJ2-5; d_call: TRBD1; clone_size: .; cdr3_length: 13; v_call: TRBV2
cdr3_nt: TGCGCCAGCAGCCAAGGACCAGGACAGGTTGGTCAGCCCCAGCATTTT; cdr3_aa: CASSQGPGQVGQPQHF; j_call: TRBJ1-5; d_call: TRBD1; clone_size: .; cdr3_length: 16; v_call: TRBV4-1
cdr3_nt: TGCAGCGGAGGGGGCTCCTACAATGAGCAGTTCTTC; cdr3_aa: CSGGGSYNEQFF; j_call: TRBJ2-1; d_call: .; clone_size: .; cdr3_length: 12; v_call: TRBV29-1
cdr3_nt: TGCGCCAGCAGCCTAGCGGGCCGGGCGTCTGAAGCTTTCTTT; cdr3_aa: CASSLAGRASEAFF; j_call: TRBJ1-1; d_call: .; clone_size: .; cdr3_length: 14; v_call: TRBV5-1
cdr3_nt: TGTGCCAGCAGCGTAGAAGGGACTAGAATAGATACGCAGTATTTT; cdr3_aa: CASSVEGTRIDTQYF; j_call: TRBJ2-3; d_call: TRBD2; clone_size: few; cdr3_length: 15; v_call: TRBV9
cdr3_nt: TGCGCCAGCAGCCGGGAGAAGGGAGAGACCCAGTACTTC; cdr3_aa: CASSREKGETQYF; j_call: TRBJ2-5; d_call: .; clone_size: once; cdr3_length: 13; v_call: TRBV5-1
cdr3_nt: TGTGCCACCTCCAGGGGTACCCCCTCCACGGATACGCAGTATTTT; cdr3_aa: CATSRGTPSTDTQYF; j_call: TRBJ2-3; d_call: .; clone_size: .; cdr3_length: 15; v_call: TRBV6-5
cdr3_nt: TGTGCCAGCAGTTCTCAGGCCTACTACACCTTC; cdr3_aa: CASSSQAYYTF; j_call: TRBJ1-2; d_call: .; clone_size: once; cdr3_length: 11; v_call: TRBV28
cdr3_nt: TGTGCCAGCAGCTTAGTAGCGTGGGGGAGCGGGTACGAGCAGTACTTC; cdr3_aa: CASSLVAWGSGYEQYF; j_call: TRBJ2-7; d_call: .; clone_size: .; cdr3_length: 16; v_call: TRBV11-2
cdr3_nt: TGTGCCAGCAGTTCGGAAGGGGGAGCAGATACGCAGTATTTT; cdr3_aa: CASSSEGGADTQYF; j_call: TRBJ2-3; d_call: .; clone_size: once; cdr3_length: 14; v_call: TRBV6-4
cdr3_nt: TGTGCCAGCAGCACGAACGACATTCCCCTTGGCACCGGGGAGCTGTTTTTT; cdr3_aa: CASSTNDIPLGTGELFF; j_call: TRBJ2-2; d_call: .; clone_size: once; cdr3_length: 17; v_call: TRBV7-9
cdr3_nt: TGTGCCAGCAGCCAATCCAGCGGGGGGGAAACCCAGTACTTC; cdr3_aa: CASSQSSGGETQYF; j_call: TRBJ2-5; d_call: TRBD2; clone_size: few; cdr3_length: 14; v_call: TRBV3-1/TRBV3-2
cdr3_nt: TGTGCCAGCAGTGAAGCGCTGGGGAGGCGAAACACCATATATTTT; cdr3_aa: CASSEALGRRNTIYF; j_call: TRBJ1-3; d_call: .; clone_size: .; cdr3_length: 15; v_call: TRBV2
cdr3_nt: TGCGCCAGCAGCGGTCTAGCGGGGGACAATGAGCAGTTCTTC; cdr3_aa: CASSGLAGDNEQFF; j_call: TRBJ2-1; d_call: TRBD2; clone_size: .; cdr3_length: 14; v_call: TRBV5-1
cdr3_nt: TGTGCCAGCAGCTTCACACAGGGGGGGTGGTATGGCTACACCTTC; cdr3_aa: CASSFTQGGWYGYTF; j_call: TRBJ1-2; d_call: TRBD1; clone_size: few; cdr3_length: 15; v_call: TRBV7-2
cdr3_nt: TGTGCCAGCAGCCAAGGTCAGGGAGGGCACATCGTGAACACTGAAGCTTTCTTT; cdr3_aa: CASSQGQGGHIVNTEAFF; j_call: TRBJ1-1; d_call: .; clone_size: .; cdr3_length: 18; v_call: TRBV3-1/TRBV3-2
cdr3_nt: TGTGCCAGCAGTTTAAGGACAGCGTATGGCTACACCTTC; cdr3_aa: CASSLRTAYGYTF; j_call: TRBJ1-2; d_call: .; clone_size: .; cdr3_length: 13; v_call: TRBV12-3/TRBV12-4
cdr3_nt: TGTGCCAGCAGCTTAGCGTTGGGACAGGTCCTGTATTTT; cdr3_aa: CASSLALGQVLYF; j_call: TRBJ2-3; d_call: TRBD1; clone_size: .; cdr3_length: 13; v_call: TRBV7-8
cdr3_nt: TGCGCCAGCAGCATCGGACGGACTGCAACTAATGAAAAACTGTTTTTT; cdr3_aa: CASSIGRTATNEKLFF; j_call: TRBJ1-4; d_call: .; clone_size: .; cdr3_length: 16; v_call: TRBV5-1
cdr3_nt: TGTGCCAGCAGTTTGACGATGGGGCCCTATGGCTACACCTTC; cdr3_aa: CASSLTMGPYGYTF; j_call: TRBJ1-2; d_call: .; clone_size: .; cdr3_length: 14; v_call: TRBV6-5
cdr3_nt: TGTGCCAGTAGGGATAGCATCCCGTACGGTGAGCAGTTCTTC; cdr3_aa: CASRDSIPYGEQFF; j_call: TRBJ2-1; d_call: .; clone_size: .; cdr3_length: 14; v_call: TRBV19
cdr3_nt: TGTGCCACCAGCAGAGTCACAGGGAGCGCTTCACCCCTCCACTTT; cdr3_aa: CATSRVTGSASPLHF; j_call: TRBJ1-6; d_call: .; clone_size: .; cdr3_length: 15; v_call: TRBV15
cdr3_nt: TGTGCCAGCAGCCCCCATTCGACAGGGAATCAGCCCCAGCATTTT; cdr3_aa: CASSPHSTGNQPQHF; j_call: TRBJ1-5; d_call: TRBD1; clone_size: .; cdr3_length: 15; v_call: TRBV9
cdr3_nt: TGTGCCAGCAAGCAGGGGGTTGAGAAACCTTTCTTT; cdr3_aa: CASKQGVEKPFF; j_call: TRBJ1-1; d_call: TRBD1; clone_size: .; cdr3_length: 12; v_call: TRBV2
cdr3_nt: TGTGCCAGCAGCTTGACAGGTACTCCCTATGGCTACACCTTC; cdr3_aa: CASSLTGTPYGYTF; j_call: TRBJ1-2; d_call: .; clone_size: .; cdr3_length: 14; v_call: TRBV5-8
cdr3_nt: TGTGCCAGCAGCTTACACCCGGGACAGGGGGACACTGAAGCTTTCTTT; cdr3_aa: CASSLHPGQGDTEAFF; j_call: TRBJ1-1; d_call: TRBD1; clone_size: once; cdr3_length: 16; v_call: TRBV11-1
cdr3_nt: TGCGCCAGCAGCTTGGCGATAGCGGGGGTTGGTACCGGGGAGCTGTTTTTT; cdr3_aa: CASSLAIAGVGTGELFF; j_call: TRBJ2-2; d_call: TRBD2; clone_size: .; cdr3_length: 17; v_call: TRBV5-1
cdr3_nt: TGTGCCAGCAGCTTGGGACAGGGCGGGGTAGCAACTAATGAAAAACTGTTTTTT; cdr3_aa: CASSLGQGGVATNEKLFF; j_call: TRBJ1-4; d_call: TRBD1; clone_size: .; cdr3_length: 18; v_call: TRBV5-4
cdr3_nt: TGCGCCAGCAGTCAACCCCTCGGGGGGGGCCCCCCCTATAGCAATCAGCCCCAGCATTTT; cdr3_aa: CASSQPLGGGPPYSNQPQHF; j_call: TRBJ1-5; d_call: .; clone_size: .; cdr3_length: 20; v_call: TRBV23-1
cdr3_nt: TGTGCCAGCAGCCAAGATGGGTCAGGGGGAATGAATCCCTATGGCTACACCTTC; cdr3_aa: CASSQDGSGGMNPYGYTF; j_call: TRBJ1-2; d_call: TRBD1; clone_size: once; cdr3_length: 18; v_call: TRBV4-2